The 9 T cell receptor beta chains below were found in one sample sequenced in a study of blood T cell repertoires in COVID-19. Produced via immunoSEQ multiplex PCR; TCRdb's table is partial and in-frame only. The table includes fewer than 45,000 clones, around 90% detected once. Sequenced: peripheral blood. All receptors derive from a man in his 60s with active or convalescent COVID-19.

This rearrangement joins TRBV2 to TRBJ1-6; no firm D call. This CDR3 has 14 amino acids. Germline loops: CDR1 SNHLY, CDR2 FYNNEI. Trimming left V 6 bases short and J 7 bases short, with 13 bases between. The CDR3 sequence is CASRNRAGNSPLHF. The DNA of the CDR3 is TGTGCCAGCAGGAACAGAGCGGGGAATTCACCCCTCCACTTT.

The chain links TRBV4-3 to TRBJ1-1; D is uncertain. The CDR3 sequence is 17 residues long. Trimming pared 1 base from V and 2 bases from J, leaving 17 bases between. Germline-derived CDR1 and CDR2 are LGHNA and YSLEER. The CDR3 region is CASSQGPPRGVNTEAFF. In DNA form, the CDR3 reads TGCGCCAGCAGCCAAGGACCCCCGCGCGGGGTAAACACTGAAGCTTTCTTT.

The V call is TRBV10-1, the J call TRBJ1-3, with D perhaps TRBD1 (5 bases). Germline assignment: CDR1 WNHNN and CDR2 SYGVQD (reference sequence). The V end was cut by 6 bases, the J end by 1 base, with 7 bases between. This CDR3 has 13 amino acids. The CDR3 protein is CASSGGSGNTIYF. CDR3 nucleotides: TGCGCCAGCAGCGGGGGATCTGGAAACACCATATATTTT.

The gene calls are TRBV15 and TRBJ1-4; D is ambiguous. This CDR3 has 15 amino acids. With 0 bases removed from V and 8 bases from J, the gap between germline ends came to 13 bases. Germline CDR1 reads LNHNV; CDR2 reads YYDKDF (reference sequence). Here the CDR3 DNA reads TGTGCCACCAGCAGAGATGGGGAGGGTGGGGAAAAACTGTTTTTT. This gives the protein CATSRDGEGGEKLFF.

The rearrangement joins TRBV11-2 to TRBJ1-2; a weak D match, TRBD1 (6 bases). This CDR3 comprises 13 residues. CDR1 SGHAT and CDR2 FQNNGV come from the germline V gene. V was trimmed by 5 bases and J by 7 bases, leaving 14 bases between them. For the CDR3, the DNA is TGTGCCAGCAGCGGGCAAGGGGGTGGTGGCTACACCTTC. Its protein is CASSGQGGGGYTF.

This chain uses TRBV19 with TRBJ2-7; 9 positions match TRBD1. CDR3 length equals 16 residues. Trimming removed 5 bases from V and 3 bases from J; junction bases left unmatched: 11. Germline V gene lookup returns CDR1 LNHDA and CDR2 SQIVND (reference sequence). CDR3 in amino acids: CASSHLGTGRLYEQYF. CDR3 sequence (DNA): TGTGCCAGTAGTCACCTTGGGACAGGGAGGCTCTACGAGCAGTACTTC.

The chain has TRBV19 and TRBJ2-2; TRBD2 matches 7 bases. Trimming at V came to 0 bases and at J to 6 bases, leaving 4 bases not matched to a gene. The germline CDR1 and CDR2 sequences are LNHDA and SQIVND (reference sequence). This CDR3 spans 15 amino acids. The chain's CDR3 is CASSIDGAGAGELFF. In DNA, the CDR3 is TGTGCCAGTAGTATAGATGGGGCGGGGGCCGGGGAGCTGTTTTTT.

The chain links TRBV11-3 to TRBJ2-7; 9 bases line up with TRBD2. The CDR3 runs 14 residues. Per the germline V gene, CDR1 is SGHNT and CDR2 is YENEEA. The V gene end was trimmed by 2 bases and the J gene end by 2 bases; junction bases not matched to a gene: 1. The CDR3 DNA sequence: TGTGCCAGCAGCTTATCTAGCGGGACCTACGAGCAGTACTTC. Encoded protein: CASSLSSGTYEQYF.

The gene calls are TRBV4-1 and TRBJ2-7; 9 nucleotides match TRBD1. The CDR3 consists of 16 residues. V lost 4 bases and J lost 0; bases outside the gene matches: 7. Germline V gives CDR1 MGHRA, CDR2 YSYEKL. This chain's CDR3 is CASSRTGVRSSYEQYF. In DNA form, the CDR3 reads TGCGCCAGCAGCCGGACAGGGGTAAGAAGCTCCTACGAGCAGTACTTC.